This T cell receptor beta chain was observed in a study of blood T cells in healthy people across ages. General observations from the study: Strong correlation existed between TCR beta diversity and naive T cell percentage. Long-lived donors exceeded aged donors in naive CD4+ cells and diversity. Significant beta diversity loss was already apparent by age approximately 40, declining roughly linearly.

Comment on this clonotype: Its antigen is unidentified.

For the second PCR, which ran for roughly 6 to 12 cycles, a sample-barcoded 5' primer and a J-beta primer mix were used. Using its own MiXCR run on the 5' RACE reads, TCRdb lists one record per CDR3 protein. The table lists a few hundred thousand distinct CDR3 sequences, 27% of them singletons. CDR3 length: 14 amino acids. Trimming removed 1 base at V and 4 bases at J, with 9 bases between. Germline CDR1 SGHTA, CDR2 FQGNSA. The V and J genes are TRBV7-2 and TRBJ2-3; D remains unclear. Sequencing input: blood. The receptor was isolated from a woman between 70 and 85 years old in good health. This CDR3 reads CASSLVSFADTQYF. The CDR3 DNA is TGTGCCAGCAGCTTAGTAAGCTTCGCAGATACGCAGTATTTT.